This T cell receptor (beta chain) was captured by sequencing in a study of T cell changes during pregnancy in multiple sclerosis (dated 2019 in TCRdb). Looking at the study overall: Changes in the T cell repertoire over the course of pregnancy were examined in this study in women with multiple sclerosis.

This clone occurred once. This clone's antigen is unknown. The record has no base qualities; no much larger clone is one base away. The CDR3, cysteine through phenylalanine, is 16 amino acids long. The entry retains the CDR3 DNA only, 48 bases that are in frame from base 1. The library was made by the immunoSEQ multiplex PCR assay. Not all clones reach the TCRdb copy of this immuneACCESS table, which keeps in-frame sequences only. Checked studies attribute under half of the gap to unresolved V genes and leave the rest unexplained. This sample is represented by fewer than 100,000 clones; under 95% of them were singletons. The ten largest clones capture roughly 2.6% of the sample.

This TCR was sampled from a female donor in good health, enrolled as a control in a pregnancy study. Material: peripheral blood, obtained after pregnancy. This receptor chain uses TRBV21-1 and TRBJ2-3; TRBD2 is taken as the D call from the table, unchecked against the DNA. TRBV21-1 is a listed pseudogene. The DNA is TGTGCCAGCAGCAAAGAAGGGGCTAGCGGGAGTGATACGCAGTATTTT. It specifies CASSKEGASGSDTQYF.